Each of the 10 T cell receptor beta chains below was sequenced from the same sample in a study of shared clonotypes between healthy human individuals. Repertoires were generated with immunoSEQ multiplex PCR, while TCRdb's copy carries only in-frame clones and drops some. The sample includes approximately 1,500,000 clones, about 96% seen only once; the top ten take approximately 1.2%. The material sequenced was naive CD4+ T cells sorted from blood. Indicated subset: CD45RA+ positively selected. The receptors derive from a man aged 25-45 years in good health.

This chain connects TRBV19 to TRBJ2-3; the D gene is possibly TRBD2 (5 bases). The CDR3 totals 15 residues. CDR1 and CDR2 (germline): LNHDA, SQIVND (reference sequence). V lost 10 bases and J lost 6, with 23 bases in between. CDR3 sequence: CATTEGPDRFDTQYF. The CDR3 coding sequence is TGTGCCACCACCGAGGGTCCTGATCGGTTTGATACGCAGTATTTT.

The rearrangement joins TRBV9 to TRBJ2-2; D remains unclear. The CDR3 sequence is 16 residues long. From germline, CDR1 is SGDLS and CDR2 YYNGEE. The V end was cut by 4 bases, the J end by 4 bases, with 17 bases between. The CDR3 DNA follows: TGTGCCAGCAGCCTACTTCCTCAGGCGAGCACCGGGGAGCTGTTTTTT. Protein product: CASSLLPQASTGELFF. The variable domain in full, with the rest retrieved from reference TRBV9 and TRBJ2-2, is DSGVTQTPKHLITATGQRVTLRCSPRSGDLSVYWYQQSLDQGLQFLIQYYNGEERAKGNILERFSAQQFPDLHSELNLSSLELGDSALYFCASSLLPQASTGELFFGEGSRLTVL.

The chain recombines TRBV28 with TRBJ1-4; D ambiguous. This CDR3 has 13 amino acids. CDR1 and CDR2 from the germline V gene are MDHEN and SYDVKM. Deletions cut 8 bases from V and 4 bases from J, with 11 bases between. The CDR3 sequence: CASRAGNNEKLFF. The CDR3, as DNA: TGTGCCAGCCGGGCAGGCAATAATGAAAAACTGTTTTTT.

The chain carries TRBV5-1 and TRBJ2-5; 7 bases map to TRBD1. The ends lost 4 bases at V and 1 base at J; junction bases unmatched: 13. The germline CDR1 and CDR2 sequences are SGHRS and YFSETQ. The CDR3 loop spans 17 amino acids. CDR3 bases: TGCGCCAGCAGCCTGGCGTTTTCCAGGGGGTCCCAAGAGACCCAGTACTTC. Protein sequence: CASSLAFSRGSQETQYF.

The gene calls are TRBV6-1 and TRBJ2-1; weak D call: TRBD2 (5 bases). V lost 7 bases to trimming and J lost 4 bases, with 17 bases between them. This CDR3 is built from 15 residues. The germline gives CDR1 MNHNS, CDR2 SASEGT. In DNA form, the CDR3 reads TGTGCCAGCACGCGACCGGGGTTAAAATACAATGAGCAGTTCTTC. Its translation is CASTRPGLKYNEQFF.

The rearrangement links TRBV28 to TRBJ1-2; tentative D call: TRBD1 (5 bases). Germline values: CDR1 MDHEN, CDR2 SYDVKM. CDR3 size: 15 residues. The V and J ends lost 7 bases and 6 bases respectively, with 21 bases between them. The CDR3 is CASTKPPGTFDGYTF. The CDR3, as DNA: TGTGCCAGCACTAAACCTCCCGGGACGTTCGATGGCTACACCTTC.

V usage is TRBV7-3 and J usage is TRBJ1-4, with D uncertain. This CDR3 has 13 amino acids. Trimming pared 1 base from V and 8 bases from J, leaving 8 bases between. The germline CDR1 and CDR2 sequences are SGHTA and FQGTGA. The CDR3 loop is CASSLIPGEKLFF. DNA of the CDR3: TGTGCCAGCAGCTTAATCCCTGGGGAAAAACTGTTTTTT.

The chain combines TRBV5-1 with TRBJ2-1, with D possibly being TRBD1 or TRBD2 (5 bases each). The germline V gene encodes CDR1 SGHRS and CDR2 YFSETQ. This CDR3 spans 20 amino acids. Trimming took 3 bases from V and 3 from J, leaving 28 bases between them. CDR3 coding DNA: TGCGCCAGCAGCTCCCCCTCGGTTCCGGGGCAGAAATCGAACTACAATGAGCAGTTCTTC. It specifies CASSSPSVPGQKSNYNEQFF.

This clone has just one count. V usage is TRBV6-5 and J usage is TRBJ2-1; 10 nucleotides align to TRBD2. Trimming cost V 6 bases and J 2 bases; bases outside gene matches: 4. Germline CDR1 reads MNHEY; CDR2 reads SVGAGI. The CDR3 extends over 15 amino acids. CDR3 nucleotides: TGTGCCAGCAGGGGGGGGACTAGCGCCTACAATGAGCAGTTCTTC. Protein sequence: CASRGGTSAYNEQFF.

This clone was seen a handful of times. The chain has TRBV11-3 and TRBJ2-7; D not resolved. This CDR3 has 13 residues. The germline V gene has CDR1 SGHNT and CDR2 YENEEA. Trimming stripped 0 bases from V and 6 bases from J, with 9 bases between. CDR3 in DNA: TGTGCCAGCAGCTTAGATCCCGTCGGCGAGCAGTACTTC. Translated: CASSLDPVGEQYF.